Listed below are T cell receptor beta chains from one sample, sequenced in a study of shared clonotypes between healthy human individuals. Sequencing used immunoSEQ multiplex PCR; TCRdb keeps in-frame clones, though not all of them. The table records approximately 1.4 million clones, nearly 99% of them present only once. Sequencing was performed on naive CD4+ T cells sorted from blood. The receptors stem from a man younger than 45 in good health. Each CDR3 is given with its conserved first and last residue. A D gene is named only where the DNA matches it firmly. Clone size appears in some rows only: once, few, many, or a class for an expanded clone.

j_gene | d_gene | v_gene | abundance | CDR3nt | CDR3aa
TRBJ2-3 | . | TRBV6-1 | . | TGTGCCAGCAGTGAGCTAGCTTGGGATAACACAGATACGCAGTATTTT | CASSELAWDNTDTQYF
TRBJ2-4 | TRBD1 | TRBV28 | . | TGTGCCAGCATGGTGGAGGGGGGACAGGAACCCAAAAACATTCAGTACTTC | CASMVEGGQEPKNIQYF
TRBJ1-2 | . | TRBV7-2 | . | TGTGCCAGCAGCCCCGGGGTAGTTAACTATGGCTACACCTTC | CASSPGVVNYGYTF
TRBJ2-2 | TRBD2 | TRBV18 | . | TGTGCCAGCTCACCACAAGGACTAGCGGGATCCGGGGAGCTGTTTTTT | CASSPQGLAGSGELFF
TRBJ2-1 | TRBD2 | TRBV9 | . | TGTGCCAGCAGCGTAGGGGCCAGCGGGAGTCTCAATGAGCAGTTCTTC | CASSVGASGSLNEQFF
TRBJ2-3 | TRBD2 | TRBV9 | . | TGTGCCAGTACTAGCGGGAGGGCAGATACGCAGTATTTT | CASTSGRADTQYF
TRBJ1-2 | . | TRBV29-1 | . | TGCAGCGTGTCGAACAGCCAATTCGGGACGAAAACTAACTATGGCTACACCTTC | CSVSNSQFGTKTNYGYTF
TRBJ2-4 | . | TRBV28 | . | TGTGCCAGCAGCCTGACCGGGACAGCCAAAAACATTCAGTACTTC | CASSLTGTAKNIQYF
TRBJ2-7 | TRBD2 | TRBV14 | . | TGTGCCAGCAGGCCTAGCGGGGGTACCTACGAGCAGTACTTC | CASRPSGGTYEQYF
TRBJ1-2 | TRBD1 | TRBV15 | . | TGTGCCACCAGCAGACCGACCGGGACAGGGTGGAGTGGGAACTATGGCTACACCTTC | CATSRPTGTGWSGNYGYTF
TRBJ1-2 | . | TRBV6-1 | . | TGTGCCACGACGGGGCAGTATGGCTACACCTTC | CATTGQYGYTF
TRBJ2-1 | . | TRBV5-1 | . | TGCGCCAGCAGTGAACGGGGAGGAGAGCAGTTCTTC | CASSERGGEQFF
TRBJ2-1 | . | TRBV18 | . | TGTGCCAGCTCACCACGGCAGAGATCAGAGATCAATGAGCAGTTCTTC | CASSPRQRSEINEQFF
TRBJ1-2 | . | TRBV9 | . | TGTGCCAGCAGCGTGGGCGGGACACCCGGAGGCTACACCTTC | CASSVGGTPGGYTF
TRBJ2-7 | TRBD1 | TRBV7-2 | . | TGTGCCAGCAGCTCCACAGGGGGCCCCTACGAGCAGTACTTC | CASSSTGGPYEQYF
TRBJ2-3 | . | TRBV2 | . | TGTGCCAGCAGTGAGTACACGGCGGGAAGGACAGATACGCAGTATTTT | CASSEYTAGRTDTQYF
TRBJ2-5 | . | TRBV11-2 | . | TGTGCCAGCAGCCCTCCTTTGCCGGGGGAGACCCAGTACTTC | CASSPPLPGETQYF
TRBJ1-1 | TRBD1 | TRBV27 | . | TGTGCCAGCAGTACGTTGCAGGGGGCCGTCACTGAAGCTTTCTTT | CASSTLQGAVTEAFF
TRBJ2-5 | . | TRBV28 | . | TGTGCCAGCAGTTTATTGGGTGGACAGAGCGGGACCCAGTACTTC | CASSLLGGQSGTQYF
TRBJ1-4 | . | TRBV7-9 | . | TGTGCCAGCAGCTTAGATCCATTGGGTAATGAAAAACTGTTTTTT | CASSLDPLGNEKLFF
TRBJ2-1 | . | TRBV5-4 | . | TGTGCCAGCAGCCAGGGAGGTCCGGGGTACAATGAGCAGTTCTTC | CASSQGGPGYNEQFF
TRBJ2-1 | TRBD2 | TRBV7-2 | . | TGTGCCAGCAGCGCCGGCGGGCTGGCGGGAGTTGGGCAGTTCTTC | CASSAGGLAGVGQFF
TRBJ2-1 | . | TRBV27 | . | TGTGCCAGCAGTTTATTTTCCGTAGACATCACGTACAATGAGCAGTTCTTC | CASSLFSVDITYNEQFF
TRBJ1-4 | . | TRBV6-5 | . | TGTGCCAGCAAAACGACAGCAACTAATGAAAAACTGTTTTTT | CASKTTATNEKLFF
TRBJ1-2 | TRBD1 | TRBV27 | . | TGTGCCAGCAGCCAAGGACAGGCCGCCCTGAGGTCTAACTATGGCTACACCTTC | CASSQGQAALRSNYGYTF
TRBJ1-2 | . | TRBV7-2 | . | TGTGCCAGCAGCTTAGCTGCGTTGAGGACAGCCTACGGCTACACCTTC | CASSLAALRTAYGYTF
TRBJ2-2 | . | TRBV5-6 | . | TGTGCCAGCAGCTTTACGGGAGCCCGTAGCGGGGAGCTGTTTTTT | CASSFTGARSGELFF
TRBJ2-1 | TRBD2 | TRBV10-2 | . | TGCGCCAGCAGTTCGGGACTAGCGGGGCCCTACAATGAGCAGTTCTTC | CASSSGLAGPYNEQFF
TRBJ2-3 | . | TRBV20-1 | . | TGCAGTGCTTCAGGCCCAGATACGCAGTATTTT | CSASGPDTQYF
TRBJ2-5 | . | TRBV9 | . | TGTGCCAGCAGAGGGGACGGAGAGACCCAGTACTTC | CASRGDGETQYF
TRBJ2-2 | TRBD2 | TRBV19 | once | TGTGCCAGTAGTTTCCTAGCGGGGGGAAACACCGGGGAGCTGTTTTTT | CASSFLAGGNTGELFF
TRBJ2-5 | . | TRBV7-7 | . | TGTGCCAGCAGCTTAGGAGCGTATTGGGGGCGGGAGACCCAGTACTTC | CASSLGAYWGRETQYF
TRBJ2-7 | TRBD2 | TRBV2 | . | TGTGCCAGCAGTCACCCATCTAGCGGGAGTCATGACGAGCAGTACTTC | CASSHPSSGSHDEQYF
TRBJ1-1 | . | TRBV6-5 | . | TGTGCCAGCATCAAGAACGCCCCCAACTCTGAAGCTTTCTTT | CASIKNAPNSEAFF
TRBJ2-5 | TRBD2 | TRBV28 | . | TGTGCCAGCAGTTATGTTGGGGAGGGCCGAGAGACCCAGTACTTC | CASSYVGEGRETQYF
TRBJ2-7 | . | TRBV4-3 | . | TGCGCCAGCAGCCAAGTGTTGCATTCCTACGAGCAGTACTTC | CASSQVLHSYEQYF
TRBJ1-1 | . | TRBV5-1 | few | TGCGCCAGCAGCCTACAGATGAACACTGAAGCTTTCTTT | CASSLQMNTEAFF
TRBJ2-3 | TRBD1 | TRBV18 | . | TGTGCCAGCTCGACAGACAGGGCCCCCCCGACAGATACGCAGTATTTT | CASSTDRAPPTDTQYF
TRBJ2-1 | . | TRBV18 | . | TGTGCCAGCTCACAAAAAAGCACTAGCTCCTACAATGAGCAGTTCTTC | CASSQKSTSSYNEQFF
TRBJ2-5 | . | TRBV6-5 | once | TGTGCCAGCAAGCGGGACATCGAAGAGACCCAGTACTTC | CASKRDIEETQYF
TRBJ2-7 | TRBD2 | TRBV27 | . | TGTGCCAGCAGTCTGCTAGCGGGAGGGCCCGCCTACGAGCAGTACTTC | CASSLLAGGPAYEQYF
TRBJ2-1 | TRBD1 | TRBV11-2 | . | TGTGCCAGCAGCTTATACCCGGGACAGAAAAATTCGTACAATGAGCAGTTCTTC | CASSLYPGQKNSYNEQFF
TRBJ2-6 | . | TRBV5-3 | . | TGTGCCAGAAGACGGGCTTCCGGGGCCAACGTCCTGACTTTC | CARRRASGANVLTF
TRBJ2-7 | . | TRBV10-3 | . | TGTGCCATCAAGGGCCCAGGACCTCGGGGCGAGCAGTACTTC | CAIKGPGPRGEQYF
TRBJ2-7 | . | TRBV11-2 | . | TGTGCCAGCAGCCTCGCCCGGGACGGCACTACCTACGAGCAGTACTTC | CASSLARDGTTYEQYF
TRBJ2-7 | . | TRBV11-2 | . | TGTGCCAGCAGCCGTCAGAGCTCCTACGAGCAGTACTTC | CASSRQSSYEQYF
TRBJ2-2 | . | TRBV15 | . | TGTGCCACCAGCAGCAACACCTTAGCGTCCGGGGAGCTGTTTTTT | CATSSNTLASGELFF
TRBJ2-1 | . | TRBV5-4 | . | TGTGCCAGCAGCTTGTCGTTTTCCTACAATGAGCAGTTCTTC | CASSLSFSYNEQFF
TRBJ1-1 | TRBD1 | TRBV4-3 | . | TGCGCCAGCAGCCAAAGGACAGGGGCCGACACTGAAGCTTTCTTT | CASSQRTGADTEAFF
TRBJ1-2 | . | TRBV6-5 | . | TGTGCCAGCAGCTTGACGATGGGGAACTATGGCTACACCTTC | CASSLTMGNYGYTF
TRBJ1-2 | . | TRBV27 | . | TGTGCCAGCAGTCTGGGACACAGATATGGCTACACCTTC | CASSLGHRYGYTF